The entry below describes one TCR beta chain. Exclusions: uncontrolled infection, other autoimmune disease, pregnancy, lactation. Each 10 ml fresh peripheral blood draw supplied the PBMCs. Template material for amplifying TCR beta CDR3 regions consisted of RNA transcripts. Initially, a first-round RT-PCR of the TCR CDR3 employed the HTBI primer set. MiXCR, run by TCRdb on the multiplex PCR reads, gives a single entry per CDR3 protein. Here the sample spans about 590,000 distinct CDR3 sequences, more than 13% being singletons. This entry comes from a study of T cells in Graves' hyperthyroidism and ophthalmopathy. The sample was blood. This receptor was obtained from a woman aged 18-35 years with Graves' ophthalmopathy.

CDR3 sequence: CASSLGDWTGFSPLHF. Here the CDR3 DNA reads TGTGCCAGCAGCCTCGGGGATTGGACAGGGTTTTCACCCCTCCACTTT. The chain combines TRBV7-8 with TRBJ1-6, with 8 bases fitting TRBD1. J lost 9 bases, V lost 5 bases, and 12 bases had no gene match. The germline V gene has CDR1 SGHVS and CDR2 FQNEAQ. The length of the CDR3 is 16 residues.